This is a list of T cell receptor beta chains from one sample in a study of vaccination effects on CD4 cells after COVID-19. Their specific antigens are unknown. Some clones are missing from TCRdb's copy, which holds only in-frame ones; the method was immunoSEQ multiplex PCR. The data hold roughly 20,000 clones, with about two thirds observed a single time. The source material was CD4+ T cells from PBMCs cultured with HCoV-NL63 spike peptides, sampled before COVID-19 vaccination. These receptors were taken from a human donor who received a COVID-19 vaccine. Both conserved end residues are trimmed from each CDR3. The D gene is left open where the match is weak.

V gene	J gene	D gene	CDR3 protein
TRBV24-1	TRBJ2-3	TRBD2	ATSDFGAGVQGDTQY
TRBV28	TRBJ1-4	NA	ASSTPGRTEKLF
TRBV5-1	TRBJ1-2	NA	ASSPPDGVLGDGYT
TRBV9	TRBJ2-3	TRBD2	ASSVGLAAGTDTQY
TRBV10-1	TRBJ1-6	NA	ASSEDSNTNSPLH
TRBV19	TRBJ1-5	NA	ASTLGPNQPQH
TRBV30	TRBJ1-5	TRBD1	AWSRTGSNQPQH
TRBV6-5	TRBJ1-5	NA	ASSYSRDPNGQPQH
TRBV6-4	TRBJ1-5	TRBD1	ASRETGFSNQPQH
TRBV21-1	TRBJ2-1	NA	ASSHPLAGGPGNEQF
TRBV7-2	TRBJ1-5	TRBD1	ASSLARDRKENQPQH
TRBV7-9	TRBJ1-6	NA	ASSLAQAFSYNSPLH
TRBV27	TRBJ2-1	TRBD2	ASSLSGLAGYNEQF
TRBV5-8	TRBJ1-5	NA	AGGGNFDQPQH
TRBV5-1	TRBJ2-5	NA	ASSLERGAGETQY
TRBV11-2	TRBJ2-7	TRBD2	ASSPAHGGSYEQY
TRBV4-2	TRBJ2-3	NA	ASSQDRRRDTDTQY
TRBV11-2	TRBJ2-5	NA	ASSPPRASGRETQY
TRBV19	TRBJ1-1	NA	ASKADHTEAF
TRBV5-8	TRBJ2-3	NA	ASSLGDTQY
TRBV10-3	TRBJ1-6	TRBD1	AISPGQGARSPLH
TRBV19	TRBJ1-2	NA	ASSPSGTELNYGYT
TRBV11-2	TRBJ2-1	TRBD2	ASSAAGGRWVQF
TRBV6-1	TRBJ2-6	TRBD1	ASSDRQGFSGANVLT
TRBV5-1	TRBJ1-5	TRBD1	ASSLQGGNQPQH
TRBV9	TRBJ2-3	NA	ASSVDSGSTDTQY
TRBV14	TRBJ1-3	NA	ASSQARNTIY
TRBV5-1	TRBJ2-1	TRBD2	ASSFGGGSSYNEQF
TRBV24-1	TRBJ2-7	TRBD1	ATSDQGQSYEQY
TRBV18	TRBJ2-1	NA	ASSPASDTPGF
TRBV16	TRBJ1-6	NA	ASSQSGQGNSPLH
TRBV7-6	TRBJ2-7	NA	ASSPGIWRQRSGSYEQY
TRBV19	TRBJ1-5	NA	ASTGFGQPQH
TRBV4-1	TRBJ2-4	NA	ASSQADIAGAKNIQY
TRBV2	TRBJ1-5	NA	ASTPRAYSNQPQH
TRBV19	TRBJ2-7	NA	ASTNVRGGFYEQY
TRBV6-5	TRBJ1-2	NA	ASNNWRQSYGYT
TRBV15	TRBJ1-1	NA	ATSRELLNSATEAF
TRBV4-1	TRBJ1-4	NA	ASSQFNRANEKLF
TRBV7-9	TRBJ1-1	TRBD1	ASSKGQGITEAF
TRBV5-1	TRBJ2-1	TRBD1	ASSTGTQGTNEQF
TRBV19	TRBJ2-7	NA	ATQLVGGREQY
TRBV4-2	TRBJ1-2	NA	ASSQELDRRKNGYT
TRBV6-5	TRBJ1-5	NA	ASSGQNNQPQH
TRBV3-1/TRBV3-2	TRBJ1-3	NA	ASSQGLLQQNTIY
TRBV3-1/TRBV3-2	TRBJ1-2	TRBD1	ASSHPGQGIEGYT
TRBV27	TRBJ1-1	NA	ASSFLSRGNTEAF
TRBV6-5	TRBJ1-1	NA	ASRLGAGAF
TRBV7-9	TRBJ1-1	NA	ASSLVPGLAEAF
TRBV12-3/TRBV12-4	TRBJ1-1	NA	ASSLAQEAF
TRBV10-2	TRBJ2-3	TRBD1	ASSEFGQGGTDTQY
TRBV27	TRBJ1-1	NA	ASSLGGRVRKAF
TRBV7-8	TRBJ2-3	TRBD2	ASSSLGLAGVPDTQY
TRBV5-1	TRBJ2-2	NA	ASSPSPVNTGELF
TRBV5-5	TRBJ1-3	NA	ASSWGNPGSGNTIY